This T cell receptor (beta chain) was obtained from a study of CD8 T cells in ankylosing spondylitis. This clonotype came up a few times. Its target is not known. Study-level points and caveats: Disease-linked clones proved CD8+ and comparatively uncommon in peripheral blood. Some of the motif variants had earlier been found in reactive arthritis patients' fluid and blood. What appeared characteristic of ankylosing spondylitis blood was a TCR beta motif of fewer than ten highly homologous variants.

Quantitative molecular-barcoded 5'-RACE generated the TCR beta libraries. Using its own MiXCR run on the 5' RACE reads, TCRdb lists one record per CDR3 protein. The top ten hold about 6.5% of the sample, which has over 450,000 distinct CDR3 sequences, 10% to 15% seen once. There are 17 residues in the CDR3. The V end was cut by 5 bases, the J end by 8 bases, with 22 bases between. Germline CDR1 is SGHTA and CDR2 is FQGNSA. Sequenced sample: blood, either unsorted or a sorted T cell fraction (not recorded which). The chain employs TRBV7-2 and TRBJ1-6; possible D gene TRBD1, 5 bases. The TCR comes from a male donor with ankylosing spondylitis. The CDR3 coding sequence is TGTGCCAGCAGCCGCGATGTCTTTGGGCAGGGAGATTCACCCCTCCACTTT. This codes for CASSRDVFGQGDSPLHF.